What follows describes a single TCR beta chain. Its antigen remains unknown. Clones were sequenced by immunoSEQ multiplex PCR, and TCRdb holds only the in-frame ones, with some missing. The table shows 180,000 or so clones, with approximately 90% occurring only once. The CDR3 is 14 residues long. The V gene's germline CDR1 is SGHDT and CDR2 YYEEEE. J gave up 5 bases and V 6 bases, and 5 bases lay outside the gene matches. The data were taken from a study of T cell responses to AZD1222 COVID-19 vaccine. General observations from the study: Across spike, vaccine-associated CD4 TCRs were found, dominant at 160-218 and 743-854. Clonal diversity may have been underestimated, and the donors were mostly white British, with more females than males. Receipt of two AZD1222 doses was followed by a rise in Spike-specific TCR breadth and depth. Baseline seropositivity characterized only a handful of AZD1222 recipients.

Material: peripheral blood, obtained 28 days after the second AZD1222 dose. This chain connects TRBV5-6 to TRBJ2-2, with TRBD2 identical over 9 bases. The sequence derives from an adult who received the AZD1222 COVID-19 vaccine. The DNA of the CDR3 is TGTGCCAGCATAGAACTAGCGGGTACCGGGGAGCTGTTTTTT. Protein: CASIELAGTGELFF.